These T cell receptor beta chains were read from a single sample in a study of blood T cell repertoires in COVID-19. Generated by immunoSEQ multiplex PCR, the TCRdb table keeps only in-frame clones and is missing some. The table has over 95,000 clones, approximately 81% seen once. The sample was peripheral blood. These TCRs come from a man between 40 and 49 years old with acute or convalescent COVID-19. Each CDR3 is given with its conserved first and last residue.

len: 14
v_gene: TRBV3-1/TRBV3-2
CDR3aa: CASRKAGGADEQYF

len: 13
v_gene: TRBV18
CDR3aa: CASKAGHNNEQFF

len: 12
v_gene: TRBV7-2
CDR3aa: CASSVDRGTQYF

len: 14
v_gene: TRBV7-3
CDR3aa: CASSLAAHTDTQYF

len: 12
v_gene: TRBV18
CDR3aa: CASSSGADTQYF

len: 14
v_gene: TRBV6-5
CDR3aa: CASSSRQSGYGYTF

len: 15
v_gene: TRBV5-1
CDR3aa: CASSLQGASTDTQYF

len: 14
v_gene: TRBV5-1
CDR3aa: CASSSGQNGDTIYF

len: 18
v_gene: TRBV7-6
CDR3aa: CASSLANQQGIPSYEQYF

len: 16
v_gene: TRBV15
CDR3aa: CATSRAGGGVNNEQFF

len: 12
v_gene: TRBV11-2
CDR3aa: CASSSGAYGYTF

len: 14
v_gene: TRBV2
CDR3aa: CASKLTSGGYEQYF

len: 11
v_gene: TRBV2
CDR3aa: CASSAYTEAFF

len: 16
v_gene: TRBV4-1
CDR3aa: CASSQDPGLWQDGYTF

len: 16
v_gene: TRBV7-9
CDR3aa: CASSLGGIEANYGYTF

len: 11
v_gene: TRBV12-3/TRBV12-4
CDR3aa: CASSFGTEAFF

len: 15
v_gene: TRBV5-8
CDR3aa: CASVYTHTGHYEQYF

len: 15
v_gene: TRBV2
CDR3aa: CASSFRSSGTDTQYF

len: 14
v_gene: TRBV10-2
CDR3aa: CASSRVGLNSPLHF

len: 19
v_gene: TRBV3-1/TRBV3-2
CDR3aa: CASSQGGTPKDDPSYEQYF

len: 13
v_gene: TRBV30
CDR3aa: CAWSAGGYSPLHF

len: 12
v_gene: TRBV2
CDR3aa: CASSTGATEAFF

len: 16
v_gene: TRBV19
CDR3aa: CASKEGGTPRWNEQFF

len: 13
v_gene: TRBV10-3
CDR3aa: CASGTADTGELFF

len: 14
v_gene: TRBV11-3
CDR3aa: CASSLGTLTDTQYF

len: 15
v_gene: TRBV7-9
CDR3aa: CASVSSTFSYNEQFF

len: 13
v_gene: TRBV7-9
CDR3aa: CASSLGQNSPLHF

len: 14
v_gene: TRBV10-3
CDR3aa: CAIKLGTGTYEQFF

len: 16
v_gene: TRBV6-2/TRBV6-3
CDR3aa: CASSSSPRLDYNEQFF

len: 14
v_gene: TRBV27
CDR3aa: CASSFSSYNSPLHF

len: 12
v_gene: TRBV7-9
CDR3aa: CASSLAMNEQFF

len: 15
v_gene: TRBV3-1/TRBV3-2
CDR3aa: CASSLGTGEDNEQFF

len: 14
v_gene: TRBV5-1
CDR3aa: CASSLAGSYNEQFF

len: 12
v_gene: TRBV29-1
CDR3aa: CSVWGEQETQYF

len: 14
v_gene: TRBV9
CDR3aa: CASSDSQGNQPQHF

len: 16
v_gene: TRBV7-9
CDR3aa: CASSSGDRGNYNEQFF

len: 15
v_gene: TRBV5-4
CDR3aa: CASSLALPVNYGYTF

len: 13
v_gene: TRBV30
CDR3aa: CAWSRQGPGSQHF

len: 14
v_gene: TRBV5-1
CDR3aa: CASSLYSGANVLTF

len: 15
v_gene: TRBV10-3
CDR3aa: CAINPGQGPNYGYTF

len: 15
v_gene: TRBV4-3
CDR3aa: CASSQDVRGNSPLHF

len: 9
v_gene: TRBV19
CDR3aa: CASLYGYTF

len: 18
v_gene: TRBV10-3
CDR3aa: CAISGGDRAFGVSYEQYF

len: 14
v_gene: TRBV7-3
CDR3aa: CASSKGQTNSPLHF

len: 13
v_gene: TRBV19
CDR3aa: CASTGGDNQPQHF

len: 12
v_gene: TRBV12-3/TRBV12-4
CDR3aa: CASSRSGNTIYF

len: 13
v_gene: TRBV9
CDR3aa: CASSGGLGSPLHF

len: 13
v_gene: TRBV10-3
CDR3aa: CAIRGTGDQPQHF

len: 15
v_gene: TRBV24-1
CDR3aa: CATSDLAGGRETQYF

len: 14
v_gene: TRBV2
CDR3aa: CASSEGQVNQPQHF

len: 14
v_gene: TRBV27
CDR3aa: CASRKTGDLREQYF

len: 17
v_gene: TRBV25-1
CDR3aa: CASSSNPAGGNTGELFF

len: 15
v_gene: TRBV5-1
CDR3aa: CASRLTPGQGDGYTF

len: 14
v_gene: TRBV10-3
CDR3aa: CAISDGQLNTEAFF

len: 18
v_gene: TRBV3-1/TRBV3-2
CDR3aa: CASSPRPPRGTRSETQYF

len: 15
v_gene: TRBV6-4
CDR3aa: CASRANGVSSYEQYF

len: 14
v_gene: TRBV2
CDR3aa: CASRVAGGPDEQFF

len: 16
v_gene: TRBV4-1
CDR3aa: CASSQDLRDRRNGYTF

len: 19
v_gene: TRBV2
CDR3aa: CASSGPTSSEGTRVETQYF

len: 16
v_gene: TRBV30
CDR3aa: CAWSPLDRINTGELFF